The 32 T cell receptor beta chains reported below all come from one sample, sequenced in a study of T-cell reconstitution after alpha-beta-depleted transplantation in children. Unique molecular identifiers were built into the TCRbeta library. In TCRdb, the PCR reads were re-called with MiXCR into one record per CDR3 protein. The sample records 610,000 or so distinct CDR3 sequences, more than 20% being singletons. Sequences were derived from PBMCs, sampled before TCRalphabeta/CD19-depleted stem cell transplant. Every receptor here comes from a boy under two years old with Wiskott-Aldrich syndrome, due to receive a stem cell transplant.

This clonotype has more than one count but fewer than ten. V usage is TRBV20-1 and J usage is TRBJ2-7, with 13 bases that match TRBD2. Germline trimming cut 4 bases from V and 4 bases from J; bases unmatched to any gene: 7. This CDR3 region has 15 residues. Germline-derived CDR1 and CDR2 are DFQATT and SNEGSKA (reference sequence). CDR3 coding DNA: TGCAGTGCTATCCCGACTAGCGGGAGGCTTTACGAGCAGTACTTC. As protein: CSAIPTSGRLYEQYF.

Only a few counts were recorded for this clonotype. The chain couples TRBV29-1 to TRBJ2-7; D unresolved. Germline-derived CDR1 and CDR2 are SQVTM and ANQGSEA. The CDR3 loop spans 14 amino acids. Trimming took off 0 bases at V and 2 bases at J, with 11 bases between the two ends. The CDR3 DNA follows: TGCAGCGTTGAAGATGGAACGAGCACCTACGAGCAGTACTTC. Protein product: CSVEDGTSTYEQYF.

This sequence joins TRBV5-6 and TRBJ2-1, with no clear D. V was cut by 0 bases and J by 8 bases, with 15 bases left in between. The CDR3 runs 15 residues. Germline-derived CDR1 and CDR2 are SGHDT and YYEEEE. CDR3 sequence reads: CASSLGRRIWYEQFF. CDR3 DNA sequence: TGTGCCAGCAGCTTGGGGAGACGGATTTGGTATGAGCAGTTCTTC. Combining the CDR3 with reference TRBV5-6 and TRBJ2-1 gives the whole variable domain DAGVTQSPTHLIKTRGQQVTLRCSPKSGHDTVSWYQQALGQGPQFIFQYYEEEERQRGNFPDRFSGHQFPNYSSELNVNALLLGDSALYLCASSLGRRIWYEQFFGPGTRLTVL.

The sample holds a few counts of this clonotype. The chain employs TRBV6-2 or TRBV6-3 and TRBJ1-1, with D possibly being TRBD1 (5 bases). Per germline, CDR1 MNHEY and CDR2 SVGEGT. The CDR3 length is 15 residues. Trimming pared 8 bases from V and 0 bases from J, leaving 16 bases between. CDR3 sequence: CASSRRTPLNTEAFF. DNA of the CDR3: TGTGCCAGCTCCCGAAGGACACCCCTGAACACTGAAGCTTTCTTT.

The chain has TRBV10-3 and TRBJ2-1; D uncertain. V was cut by 8 bases and J by 3 bases, with 8 bases left in between. The V gene's germline CDR1 is ENHRY and CDR2 SYGVKD. There are 12 residues in the CDR3. CDR3 region: CAISTNYNEQFF. CDR3 nucleotides: TGTGCCATCTCCACTAACTACAATGAGCAGTTCTTC.

There are many counts of this clonotype. The CDR3 DNA sequence: TGCGCCAGCAGCTTGGTTAGGGGCACTGAAGCTTTCTTT. This codes for CASSLVRGTEAFF. The chain links TRBV5-1 to TRBJ1-1; D perhaps matches TRBD1 (5 bases). CDR3 length: 13 residues. V lost 0 bases and J 4 bases, leaving 7 bases between the germline ends. The germline V gene has CDR1 SGHRS and CDR2 YFSETQ.

This clonotype occurred a few times. This chain uses TRBV11-2 with TRBJ2-7; a weak D match, TRBD2 (5 bases). The CDR3 totals 14 residues. Per the germline V gene, CDR1 is SGHAT and CDR2 is FQNNGV. V gave up 1 base and J gave up 5 bases, with 12 bases separating them. This CDR3 reads CASSLAAPRDEQYF. Here the CDR3 DNA reads TGTGCCAGCAGCTTAGCGGCCCCGAGGGACGAGCAGTACTTC.

The chain links TRBV20-1 to TRBJ1-5, with TRBD1 matching 7 bases. The CDR3 loop spans 15 amino acids. Germline V CDR1 and CDR2: DFQATT, SNEGSKA (reference sequence). After removal of 3 bases from V and 0 bases from J, the junction contained 5 bases not matched to a gene. CDR3 residues: CSARSGGNSNQPQHF. The CDR3 nucleotides are TGCAGTGCTAGGTCAGGGGGAAATAGCAATCAGCCCCAGCATTTT.

The table lists this clonotype with a few counts. CDR3 sequence (DNA): TGTGCCAGCAGCCCCCGCCGGACAGGGTTTGGGGAGACCCAGTACTTC. Its translation: CASSPRRTGFGETQYF. The chain has TRBV7-9 and TRBJ2-5, with 8 bases lining up with TRBD1. Germline CDR1 is SEHNR and CDR2 is FQNEAQ (reference sequence). The CDR3 loop spans 16 amino acids. The junction had 13 bases not matched to a gene; V was cut back by 5 bases and J by 5 bases.

This clonotype was detected a few times. The chain employs TRBV5-1 and TRBJ1-3, with 8 bases aligning to TRBD1. The germline gives CDR1 SGHRS, CDR2 YFSETQ. Trimming cost V 4 bases and J 0 bases; bases outside gene matches: 3. This CDR3 has 15 residues. The CDR3 protein is CASSRGQVSGNTIYF. CDR3 nucleotide sequence: TGCGCCAGCAGCCGGGGACAGGTCTCTGGAAACACCATATATTTT.

This clonotype appeared a few times. V is TRBV7-2 and J is TRBJ1-5, with D possibly being TRBD1 (5 bases). Looked up from germline, CDR1 is SGHTA and CDR2 is FQGNSA. V shed 5 bases and J shed 1 base, with 12 bases lying between them. This CDR3 region has 15 residues. CDR3 in DNA: TGTGCCAGCAGCCCATGGGGGGAAAGCAATCAGCCCCAGCATTTT. It yields the protein CASSPWGESNQPQHF.

This sequence joins TRBV18 and TRBJ2-1; 10 nucleotides line up with TRBD2. This CDR3 has 15 residues. Germline values: CDR1 KGHSH, CDR2 LQKENI. J lost 5 bases, V lost 4 bases, and 5 bases had no gene match. The CDR3 DNA reads as TGTGCCAGCTCACAATTAGCGGGAGGTAACAATGAGCAGTTCTTC. It translates to CASSQLAGGNNEQFF.

The CDR3 DNA is TGTGCCAGCAGTCCCCTCCGGGCGAACAATGAGCAGTTCTTC. Translating gives CASSPLRANNEQFF. This rearrangement joins TRBV27 to TRBJ2-1; D ambiguous. There are 14 residues in the CDR3. Germline loops: CDR1 MNHEY, CDR2 SMNVEV (reference sequence). The V gene lost 5 bases and the J gene lost 5 bases, with 13 bases spanning the gap.

The gene calls are TRBV12-3 or TRBV12-4 and TRBJ2-1; tentatively, D is TRBD2 (6 bases). This CDR3 region has 15 residues. V lost 6 bases, J lost 5 bases, and 17 bases lay in between. Here the CDR3 reads CASSPTGWRDNEQFF. The CDR3 coding sequence is TGTGCCAGCAGCCCTACCGGGTGGAGGGACAATGAGCAGTTCTTC.

The rearrangement joins TRBV5-1 to TRBJ2-3, with D perhaps matching TRBD1 (7 bases). Germline values: CDR1 SGHRS, CDR2 YFSETQ. The CDR3 has 15 amino acids. V dropped 1 base and J dropped 2 bases, with 11 bases sitting between them. The CDR3 nucleotides read TGCGCCAGCAGCTTGCCCAGGGGGGACACAGATACGCAGTATTTT. Translating it yields CASSLPRGDTDTQYF.

This clonotype has a single count. J is TRBJ2-3 and V is TRBV20-1; TRBD2 is a possible D gene (6 bases). Germline V gene lookup returns CDR1 DFQATT and CDR2 SNEGSKA (reference sequence). V was cut by 1 base and J by 4 bases, with 12 bases left in between. This CDR3 is built from 14 residues. Written as DNA, the CDR3 is TGCAGTGCTAGAGTCGGGGGTCTCGCAGATACGCAGTATTTT. Its protein product is CSARVGGLADTQYF.

The CDR3 coding sequence is TGTGCCAGCAGTCTAACCGGGACAGGCGTCTTCGAGCAGTACTTC. Translation gives CASSLTGTGVFEQYF. V and J are TRBV6-2 or TRBV6-3 and TRBJ2-7; 8 positions agree with TRBD1. V lost 5 bases and J lost 6; bases outside the gene matches: 12. This CDR3 comprises 15 residues. Germline V CDR1 and CDR2: MNHEY, SVGEGT.

This chain links TRBV20-1 with TRBJ2-7; D possibly corresponds to TRBD2 (5 bases). This CDR3 spans 14 amino acids. Trimming pared 6 bases from V and 3 bases from J, leaving 18 bases between. CDR1 and CDR2 from the germline V gene are DFQATT and SNEGSKA (reference sequence). The CDR3: CSARPSGPYYEQYF. The DNA of the CDR3 is TGCAGTGCCAGACCGAGCGGACCCTACTACGAGCAGTACTTC.

The chain couples TRBV6-1 to TRBJ2-3; D is uncertain. The germline V gene encodes CDR1 MNHNS and CDR2 SASEGT. V lost 7 bases and J lost 2, with 10 bases in between. CDR3 length equals 13 residues. CDR3 loop: CASITRLTDTQYF. CDR3 nucleotides: TGTGCCAGCATAACGAGGCTCACAGATACGCAGTATTTT.

The chain links TRBV5-5 to TRBJ2-3; TRBD1 agrees at 8 bases. The CDR3 is 17 residues long. The germline V gene encodes CDR1 SGHKS and CDR2 YYEKEE (reference sequence). V shed 4 bases, J shed 3 bases, and the junction held 13 bases outside the gene matches. The CDR3 coding sequence is TGTGCCAGCAGCGTAGAAATGCGGACAGGGATGACAGATACGCAGTATTTT. Its translation: CASSVEMRTGMTDTQYF.

The V gene is TRBV4-1, the J gene TRBJ2-7; D perhaps matches TRBD1 (5 bases). The CDR3 is 13 residues long. Germline V lookup: CDR1 MGHRA, CDR2 YSYEKL. The V end was cut by 3 bases, the J end by 5 bases, with 11 bases between. CDR3 in DNA: TGCGCCAGCAGCCAGGAACCAGGGCACGAGCAGTACTTC. Encoded protein: CASSQEPGHEQYF.

There are a few counts of this clonotype. For the CDR3, the DNA is TGCAGTGCTAGGCCCGGACTAATGTACAATGAGCAGTTCTTC. Translated, it gives CSARPGLMYNEQFF. This chain uses TRBV20-1 with TRBJ2-1, with a tentative D call TRBD2 (6 bases). Germline V gene lookup returns CDR1 DFQATT and CDR2 SNEGSKA (reference sequence). V was trimmed by 3 bases and J by 4 bases, leaving 13 bases between them. This CDR3 is built from 14 residues.

The rearrangement uses TRBV18 and TRBJ2-2; TRBD2 might be the D (6 bases). Germline CDR1 is KGHSH and CDR2 is LQKENI. CDR3 length: 13 amino acids. V lost 3 bases, J lost 17 bases, and 19 bases lay in between. CDR3 residues: CASSPKPAGSCFF. DNA of the CDR3: TGTGCCAGCTCACCGAAACCCGCGGGAAGCTGTTTTTTT.

This clonotype was observed a handful of times. CDR3 sequence: CATGRMLGNTIYF. In DNA, the CDR3 is TGTGCCACCGGACGGATGCTTGGAAACACCATATATTTT. The genes are TRBV24-1 and TRBJ1-3; D call uncertain. Trimming took 9 bases from V and 3 from J, leaving 11 bases between them. CDR1 and CDR2 from the germline V gene are KGHDR and SFDVKD. The CDR3 extends over 13 amino acids.

V and J are TRBV14 and TRBJ2-1; 8 bases align to TRBD2. The germline gives CDR1 SGHDN, CDR2 FVKESK. CDR3 length: 19 residues. The J segment lost 5 bases and the V segment lost 2 bases, leaving 17 bases of the junction unmatched. The CDR3 sequence is CASSQPGLGFRGTNNEQFF. In nucleotides, the CDR3 is TGTGCCAGCAGCCAACCGGGACTAGGTTTCCGGGGGACCAACAATGAGCAGTTCTTC.

The table lists this clonotype with a few counts. The chain carries TRBV6-5 and TRBJ1-1; no reliable D call. CDR1 and CDR2 (germline): MNHEY, SVGAGI. This CDR3 has 14 amino acids. The V gene lost 0 bases and the J gene lost 2 bases, with 7 bases spanning the gap. The CDR3 DNA follows: TGTGCCAGCAGTTACTCCCGGAGCAACACTGAAGCTTTCTTT. Translated: CASSYSRSNTEAFF.

The chain joins TRBV11-1 to TRBJ2-1; 11 bases map to TRBD2. The CDR3 consists of 18 residues. Trimming at V came to 1 base and at J to 0 bases, leaving 5 bases not matched to a gene. Per germline, CDR1 SGHAT and CDR2 FQDESV (reference sequence). The CDR3 bases are TGTGCCAGCAGCTTAGTTAGCGGGAGGGTCGGCTCCTACAATGAGCAGTTCTTC. Translating it yields CASSLVSGRVGSYNEQFF.

The V call is TRBV12-3 or TRBV12-4, the J call TRBJ1-2, with 7 bases matching TRBD1. J gave up 4 bases and V 6 bases, and 8 bases lay outside the gene matches. CDR3 length: 14 residues. In nucleotides, the CDR3 is TGTGCCAGCAGCCGAACAGGGGTGGGCTATGGCTACACCTTC. Amino acids: CASSRTGVGYGYTF.

The chain uses TRBV5-1 and TRBJ2-1; no reliable D call. V lost 0 bases, J lost 8 bases, and 12 bases lay in between. Germline V gene lookup returns CDR1 SGHRS and CDR2 YFSETQ. CDR3 length: 14 amino acids. Here the CDR3 reads CASSLGDGSHEQFF. The CDR3 coding sequence is TGCGCCAGCAGCTTGGGAGATGGGTCACATGAGCAGTTCTTC.

This clonotype turned up a few times. The chain joins TRBV11-2 to TRBJ1-1; 8 nucleotides match TRBD1. The CDR3 sequence is 18 residues long. The trim removed 1 base at V and 0 bases at J, leaving 10 bases unmatched. Germline CDR1 reads SGHAT; CDR2 reads FQNNGV. The CDR3 is CASSLGAGQVRLNTEAFF. The DNA of the CDR3 is TGTGCCAGCAGCTTAGGGGCGGGACAGGTGAGATTGAACACTGAAGCTTTCTTT.

The table lists this clonotype with a few counts. The CDR3 sequence is CATSRVGQTIYGYTF. CDR3 DNA: TGTGCCACCAGCAGAGTAGGACAGACAATCTATGGCTACACCTTC. J is TRBJ1-2 and V is TRBV15; maybe TRBD1 (6 bases). The V end lost 1 base, the J end lost 4 bases, and 13 bases lay between the germline ends. There are 15 residues in the CDR3. CDR1 and CDR2 (germline): LNHNV, YYDKDF (reference sequence).

This chain's CDR3 is CASSQWGRSPDTQYF. CDR3 DNA: TGTGCCAGCAGCCAATGGGGCAGGAGCCCAGATACGCAGTATTTT. The rearrangement links TRBV4-2 to TRBJ2-3, with a tentative D call TRBD1 (5 bases). V lost 2 bases, J lost 4 bases, and 13 bases lay in between. The CDR3 is made up of 15 amino acids. CDR1 LGHNA and CDR2 YNFKEQ come from the germline V gene.